The sequence of this T cell receptor beta chain was determined in a study of T cells after yellow fever vaccination. In the study overall: Fractions low in cell number were prepared with SMART-Seq v4 Ultra Low Input. Findings and caveats of the study: Peak timing came faster in the weaker secondary response, day 5 versus 15. Most clones from primary vaccination were detected again post-booster (about 96% CD4, around 88% CD8).

About this clonotype: The target antigen is unknown.

CDR3 length: 16 residues. Germline-derived CDR1 and CDR2 are SGHDT and YYEEEE. Germline trimming cut 4 bases from V and 9 bases from J; bases unmatched to any gene: 13. Template switching by 5'RACE produced TCR cDNA, adding a universal primer site and UMIs. TCRdb independently ran MiXCR on the 5' RACE reads; one entry per CDR3 protein. The repertoire consists of approximately 330,000 distinct CDR3 sequences, with around an eighth occurring once and the leading ten covering 2.5% to 3.5%. This chain uses TRBV5-6 with TRBJ1-6, with 7 bases that match TRBD1. The material was CD4+ T cells sorted from PBMCs, obtained 15 days after the yellow fever booster vaccination. This clonotype was obtained from a man between 18 and 35 years old who received the YFV17D yellow fever vaccine. Here the CDR3 DNA reads TGTGCCAGCAGCAGTGAGGGGGCTAAGGGAAGTTCACCCCTCCACTTT. This translates into CASSSEGAKGSSPLHF.